This TCR beta chain was identified in a study of shared T cell receptors in the human thymus. Clones were sequenced by immunoSEQ multiplex PCR, and TCRdb holds only the in-frame ones, with some missing. The sample shows 550,000 to 800,000 clones, approximately 85% of them seen only once. In germline, CDR1 is MNHEY, CDR2 SMNVEV (reference sequence). The CDR3 contains 13 residues. Trimming took off 5 bases at V and 2 bases at J, with 10 bases between the two ends. These data also formed part of another study, on human thymus T cells. That work states: Gene usage for V and J segments appeared biased in thymic and blood repertoires. Unrelated individuals were reported by related research to share highly overlapping thymic repertoires.

The chain uses TRBV27 and TRBJ2-7, with D possibly TRBD1 on 6 matching bases. The sequenced sample consisted of thymocytes. The sequence derives from a girl less than two years old with a congenital heart defect. For the CDR3, the DNA is TGTGCCAGCAGTAAGACAGGCGCCTACGAGCAGTACTTC. Its translation is CASSKTGAYEQYF.